Listed below are T cell receptor beta chains from one sample, sequenced in a study of beta chain features in type 1 diabetes. TCRdb's copy holds only in-frame clones and misses some; the assay was immunoSEQ multiplex PCR. The sample lists about 320,000 clones; 14% were seen once. Source material: central memory CD4+ T cells from blood. These TCRs come from a man aged 30 to 39 in good health. Both conserved end residues are part of each CDR3. Fields, in order: clone size, V gene, J gene, D gene, CDR3 protein, CDR3 DNA. D genes are given only for firm matches. For some rows the clone size is stated as once, few or many, or as a class when expanded; others skip it.

many	TRBV4-1	TRBJ2-3	.	CASSQVGLGADTQYF	TGCGCCAGCAGCCAAGTGGGGCTAGGGGCAGATACGCAGTATTTT
.	TRBV7-9	TRBJ2-2	TRBD2	CASSSLAGGPNTGELFF	TGTGCCAGCAGCTCGTTAGCGGGGGGTCCGAACACCGGGGAGCTGTTTTTT
.	TRBV11-2	TRBJ1-2	.	CASSRDLGGYTF	TGTGCCAGCAGCAGAGATCTGGGGGGCTACACCTTC
few	TRBV5-6	TRBJ2-1	.	CASSQAGLSSYNEQFF	TGTGCCAGCAGTCAAGCGGGCCTAAGCTCCTACAATGAGCAGTTCTTC
.	TRBV19	TRBJ2-1	TRBD2	CASSRTSGGPYNEQFF	TGTGCCAGTAGTAGGACTAGCGGGGGACCCTACAATGAGCAGTTCTTC
.	TRBV5-1	TRBJ2-1	TRBD2	CASSPPTSGYNEQFF	TGCGCCAGCAGCCCCCCGACTAGCGGATACAATGAGCAGTTCTTC
.	TRBV9	TRBJ2-1	TRBD2	CASSVVAGGPIYNEQFF	TGTGCCAGCAGCGTAGTTGCGGGGGGGCCTATCTACAATGAGCAGTTCTTC
few	TRBV30	TRBJ1-2	.	CAWSVGQVAKYGYTF	TGTGCCTGGAGTGTTGGGCAGGTCGCCAAGTATGGCTACACCTTC
few	TRBV27	TRBJ2-6	TRBD1	CASSWTGPLPSSGANVLTF	TGTGCCAGCAGTTGGACAGGACCCCTTCCGAGCTCTGGGGCCAACGTCCTGACTTTC
.	TRBV11-1	TRBJ2-6	.	CASCPSGANVLTF	TGTGCCAGCTGCCCTTCTGGGGCCAACGTCCTGACTTTC
few	TRBV29-1	TRBJ1-2	.	CSVEEQVYGYTF	TGCAGCGTTGAAGAACAGGTCTATGGCTACACCTTC
few	TRBV5-4	TRBJ1-1	.	CASSQEAGGTEAFF	TGCGCCAGCAGCCAAGAAGCTGGGGGCACTGAAGCTTTCTTT
few	TRBV5-5	TRBJ1-2	.	CASSVGTSYGYTF	TGTGCCAGCAGCGTAGGGACCTCCTATGGCTACACCTTC
.	TRBV6-1	TRBJ2-1	.	CASSSGGLDNEQFF	TGTGCCAGCAGTTCGGGGGGCCTCGACAATGAGCAGTTCTTC
.	TRBV7-2	TRBJ2-1	TRBD2	CASSSGLAGLSDEQFF	TGTGCCAGCAGCTCAGGGCTAGCGGGATTATCAGATGAGCAGTTCTTC
few	TRBV15	TRBJ2-5	.	CATSRLTSQETQYF	TGTGCCACCAGCAGACTGACCAGCCAAGAGACCCAGTACTTC
.	TRBV7-2	TRBJ2-5	TRBD2	CASSFPLAGGSQETQYF	TGTGCCAGCAGCTTCCCACTAGCGGGAGGTAGTCAAGAGACCCAGTACTTC
many	TRBV9	TRBJ2-3	.	CASSVGVYTDTQYF	TGTGCCAGCAGCGTAGGAGTCTACACAGATACGCAGTATTTT
.	TRBV27	TRBJ2-3	.	CASSPAPGYTDTQYF	TGTGCCAGCAGTCCAGCCCCCGGGTACACAGATACGCAGTATTTT
.	TRBV7-8	TRBJ2-7	.	CASSFLGFYEQYF	TGTGCCAGCAGCTTCCTGGGGTTCTACGAGCAGTACTTC
.	TRBV2	TRBJ1-1	.	CASSVPGLGTEAFF	TGTGCCAGCAGTGTCCCAGGGTTGGGCACTGAAGCTTTCTTT
.	TRBV7-8	TRBJ2-7	.	CASSLWTGTYEQYF	TGTGCCAGCAGCTTATGGACGGGCACCTACGAGCAGTACTTC
few	TRBV6-5	TRBJ2-1	.	CASRRDQHNEQFF	TGTGCCAGCAGGCGGGACCAGCACAATGAGCAGTTCTTC
many	TRBV18	TRBJ2-7	.	CASSPGGNYEQYF	TGTGCCAGCTCACCAGGTGGAAACTACGAGCAGTACTTC
few	TRBV20-1	TRBJ2-1	.	CSAFSNEQFF	TGCAGTGCCTTTTCCAATGAGCAGTTCTTC